These T cell receptor beta chains were read from a single sample in a study of cytomegalovirus exposure and HLA in healthy donors. Produced via immunoSEQ multiplex PCR; TCRdb's table is partial and in-frame only. The sample contains 210,000 or so clones, around 88% of which appear only once. The source material was PBMCs. These receptors were collected from a young woman in good health and CMV-seronegative. CDR3s include the opening cysteine and the closing phenylalanine or tryptophan. The order of the fields is D gene, clone size, V gene, J gene, CDR3 protein, CDR3 DNA. The D gene is left open where the match is weak. Clone size, where shown, is once, few, many, or a class for clones that have expanded.

D: TRBD1
size: -
V: TRBV19
J: TRBJ2-5
CDR3: CASSSGQFETQYF
DNA: TGTGCCAGTAGTTCGGGACAGTTCGAGACCCAGTACTTC

D: TRBD1
size: -
V: TRBV2
J: TRBJ2-3
CDR3: CASSIGQGIDTQYF
DNA: TGTGCCAGCAGTATAGGACAGGGCATAGATACGCAGTATTTT

D: TRBD2
size: few
V: TRBV7-8
J: TRBJ2-7
CDR3: CASSQSGRAYHEQYF
DNA: TGTGCCAGCAGCCAGAGCGGGAGGGCTTACCACGAGCAGTACTTC

D: TRBD2
size: -
V: TRBV2
J: TRBJ2-5
CDR3: CASSELAGAIAETQYF
DNA: TGTGCCAGCAGTGAACTAGCGGGAGCAATAGCAGAGACCCAGTACTTC

D: -
size: -
V: TRBV5-8
J: TRBJ2-7
CDR3: CASSLGHLYEQYF
DNA: TGTGCCAGCAGCTTGGGACACCTCTACGAGCAGTACTTC

D: -
size: -
V: TRBV7-6
J: TRBJ2-1
CDR3: CASSSSRGLRHYNEQFF
DNA: TGTGCCAGCAGCTCGTCTAGGGGACTCCGACATTACAATGAGCAGTTCTTC

D: -
size: -
V: TRBV7-2
J: TRBJ2-1
CDR3: CASSSRPNTYNEQFF
DNA: TGTGCCAGCAGCTCTCGTCCTAATACCTACAATGAGCAGTTCTTC

D: -
size: -
V: TRBV2
J: TRBJ1-1
CDR3: CASSELGTPNTEAFF
DNA: TGTGCCAGCAGTGAATTGGGGACACCGAACACTGAAGCTTTCTTT

D: TRBD2
size: -
V: TRBV28
J: TRBJ2-7
CDR3: CASSRPLAGTYEQYF
DNA: TGTGCCAGCAGTCGACCACTAGCGGGGACCTACGAGCAGTACTTC

D: -
size: -
V: TRBV9
J: TRBJ2-7
CDR3: CASSVDQGPYEQYF
DNA: TGTGCCAGCAGCGTAGACCAGGGGCCCTACGAGCAGTACTTC

D: -
size: once
V: TRBV27
J: TRBJ1-1
CDR3: CASSFDGRLNTEAFF
DNA: TGTGCCAGCAGTTTTGATGGCAGGTTGAACACTGAAGCTTTCTTT

D: TRBD2
size: -
V: TRBV6-4
J: TRBJ2-1
CDR3: CASSDASGGDEQFF
DNA: TGTGCCAGCAGTGACGCTAGCGGGGGTGATGAGCAGTTCTTC

D: -
size: -
V: TRBV5-1
J: TRBJ2-7
CDR3: CASSLAEGIKSEQYF
DNA: TGCGCCAGCAGCTTGGCAGAGGGTATTAAATCCGAGCAGTACTTC

D: -
size: few
V: TRBV7-9
J: TRBJ2-7
CDR3: CASSRGTYEQYF
DNA: TGTGCCAGCAGCCGGGGGACCTACGAGCAGTACTTC

D: -
size: -
V: TRBV25-1
J: TRBJ2-7
CDR3: CASSGSRSYEQYF
DNA: TGTGCCAGCAGCGGGAGCCGGTCCTACGAGCAGTACTTC

D: TRBD2
size: -
V: TRBV19
J: TRBJ2-1
CDR3: CASKVTSGSYNEQFF
DNA: TGTGCCAGTAAGGTGACTAGCGGGAGTTACAATGAGCAGTTCTTC

D: TRBD2
size: -
V: TRBV2
J: TRBJ2-1
CDR3: CASTGERGNLYNEQFF
DNA: TGTGCCAGCACCGGGGAGCGGGGGAACCTCTACAATGAGCAGTTCTTC

D: -
size: -
V: TRBV5-6
J: TRBJ2-7
CDR3: CASSSFRDKSYEQYF
DNA: TGTGCCAGCAGCTCGTTTCGGGACAAGTCCTACGAGCAGTACTTC

D: TRBD1
size: -
V: TRBV5-6
J: TRBJ1-1
CDR3: CASSWGQGVGSEAFF
DNA: TGTGCCAGCAGCTGGGGACAGGGGGTCGGGTCTGAAGCTTTCTTT

D: TRBD1
size: -
V: TRBV19
J: TRBJ2-7
CDR3: CASSIGDRVRREQYF
DNA: TGTGCCAGTAGCATCGGGGACAGGGTAAGAAGGGAGCAGTACTTC

D: -
size: -
V: TRBV9
J: TRBJ2-3
CDR3: CASSVFVAPTDTQYF
DNA: TGTGCCAGCAGCGTATTTGTAGCGCCTACAGATACGCAGTATTTT

D: TRBD2
size: -
V: TRBV30
J: TRBJ2-3
CDR3: CAWTSWGGIDTQYF
DNA: TGTGCCTGGACCTCATGGGGGGGGATAGATACGCAGTATTTT

D: -
size: -
V: TRBV29-1
J: TRBJ2-2
CDR3: CSALWGQGTGELFF
DNA: TGCAGCGCCCTGTGGGGGCAGGGCACCGGGGAGCTGTTTTTT

D: TRBD2
size: few
V: TRBV5-1
J: TRBJ2-7
CDR3: CASSLVGLAGYEQYF
DNA: TGCGCCAGCAGCTTGGTGGGACTAGCGGGATACGAGCAGTACTTC